This TCR beta chain was profiled in a study of blood T cell repertoires in COVID-19. Study overall: Acute and convalescent COVID-19 specimens originated in the United States, Italy and Spain. The analysed material was cDNA or gDNA that came from T cells, B-cell-depleted T cells, or PBMCs.

Germline V CDR1 and CDR2: SGHDN, FVKESK. The CDR3 sequence is 14 residues long. V trimming: 2 bases; J trimming: 7 bases; junction bases outside the gene matches: 5. In the study's own analysis: Nucleated cell counts were estimated from reference gene primer amplification. Method: immunoSEQ multiplex PCR; TCRdb's copy keeps in-frame clones and lacks some. That table supplies the V and J calls and clone size; D and trimming were determined from the DNA. The sample lists 200,000 to 250,000 clones; about 85% were seen once. The clonotype was recovered from a woman younger than 35 who had recovered from COVID-19. Sequenced material: peripheral blood. The rearrangement joins TRBV14 to TRBJ2-7, with 10 positions matching TRBD2. In DNA, the CDR3 is TGTGCCAGCAGCCAACGTCTAGCGGGAGATGAGCAGTACTTC. Translation gives CASSQRLAGDEQYF.